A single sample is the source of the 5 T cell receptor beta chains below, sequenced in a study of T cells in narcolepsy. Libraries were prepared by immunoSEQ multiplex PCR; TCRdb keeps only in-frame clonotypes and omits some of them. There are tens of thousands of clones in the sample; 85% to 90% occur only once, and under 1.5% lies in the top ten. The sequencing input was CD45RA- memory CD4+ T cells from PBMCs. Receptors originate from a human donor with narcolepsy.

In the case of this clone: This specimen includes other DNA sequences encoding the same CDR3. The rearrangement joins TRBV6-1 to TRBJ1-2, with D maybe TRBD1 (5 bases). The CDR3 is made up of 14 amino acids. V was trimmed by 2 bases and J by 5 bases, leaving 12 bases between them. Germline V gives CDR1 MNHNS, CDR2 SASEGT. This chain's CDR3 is CASSESTGGYGYTF. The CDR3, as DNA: TGTGCCAGCAGTGAATCCACGGGGGGGTATGGCTACACCTTC.

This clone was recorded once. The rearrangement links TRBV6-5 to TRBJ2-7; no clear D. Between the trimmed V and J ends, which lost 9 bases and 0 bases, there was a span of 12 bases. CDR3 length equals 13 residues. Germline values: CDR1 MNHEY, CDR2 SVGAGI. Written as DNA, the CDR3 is TGTGCCAGTGCCAGGTTCCTCTCCTACGAGCAGTACTTC. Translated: CASARFLSYEQYF.

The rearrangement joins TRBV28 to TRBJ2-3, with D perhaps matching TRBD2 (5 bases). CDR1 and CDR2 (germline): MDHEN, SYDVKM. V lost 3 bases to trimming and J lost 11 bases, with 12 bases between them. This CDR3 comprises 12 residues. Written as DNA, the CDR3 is TGTGCCAGCAGTTTTCGGGGATCGGGGCAGTATTTT. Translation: CASSFRGSGQYF. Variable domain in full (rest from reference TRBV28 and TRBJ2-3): DVKVTQSSRYLVKRTGEKVFLECVQDMDHENMFWYRQDPGLGLRLIYFSYDVKMKEKGDIPEGYSVSREKKERFSLILESASTNQTSMYLCASSFRGSGQYFGPGTRLTVL.

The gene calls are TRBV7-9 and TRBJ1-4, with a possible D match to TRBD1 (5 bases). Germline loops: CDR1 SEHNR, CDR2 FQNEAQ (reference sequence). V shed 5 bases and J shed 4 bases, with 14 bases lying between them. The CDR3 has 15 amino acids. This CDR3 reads CASSLGVYGNEKLFF. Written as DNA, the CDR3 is TGTGCCAGCAGCCTGGGGGTATACGGTAATGAAAAACTGTTTTTT.

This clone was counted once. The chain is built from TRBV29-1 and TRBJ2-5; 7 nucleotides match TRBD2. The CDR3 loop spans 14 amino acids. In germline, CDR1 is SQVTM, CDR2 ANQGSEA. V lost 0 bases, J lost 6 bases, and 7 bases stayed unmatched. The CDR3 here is CSVEDLGRRKTQYF. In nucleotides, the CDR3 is TGCAGCGTTGAAGATCTCGGGAGGAGGAAGACCCAGTACTTC.